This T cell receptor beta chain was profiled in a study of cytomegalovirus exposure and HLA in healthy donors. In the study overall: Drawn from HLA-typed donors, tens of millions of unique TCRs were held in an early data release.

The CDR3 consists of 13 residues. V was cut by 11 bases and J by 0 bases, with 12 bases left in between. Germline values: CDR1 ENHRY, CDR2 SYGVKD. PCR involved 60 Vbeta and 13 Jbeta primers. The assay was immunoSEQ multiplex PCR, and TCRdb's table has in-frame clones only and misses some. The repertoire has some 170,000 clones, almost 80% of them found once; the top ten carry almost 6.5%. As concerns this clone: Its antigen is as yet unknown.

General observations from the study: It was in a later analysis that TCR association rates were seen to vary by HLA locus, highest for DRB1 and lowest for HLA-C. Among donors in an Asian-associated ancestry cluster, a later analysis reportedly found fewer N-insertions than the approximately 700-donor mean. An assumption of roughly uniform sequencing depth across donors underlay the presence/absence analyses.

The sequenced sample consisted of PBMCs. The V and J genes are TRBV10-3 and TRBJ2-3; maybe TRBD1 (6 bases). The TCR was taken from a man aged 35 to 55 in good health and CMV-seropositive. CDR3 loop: CAYRTESTDTQYF. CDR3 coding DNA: TGTGCCTACAGGACAGAAAGCACAGATACGCAGTATTTT.